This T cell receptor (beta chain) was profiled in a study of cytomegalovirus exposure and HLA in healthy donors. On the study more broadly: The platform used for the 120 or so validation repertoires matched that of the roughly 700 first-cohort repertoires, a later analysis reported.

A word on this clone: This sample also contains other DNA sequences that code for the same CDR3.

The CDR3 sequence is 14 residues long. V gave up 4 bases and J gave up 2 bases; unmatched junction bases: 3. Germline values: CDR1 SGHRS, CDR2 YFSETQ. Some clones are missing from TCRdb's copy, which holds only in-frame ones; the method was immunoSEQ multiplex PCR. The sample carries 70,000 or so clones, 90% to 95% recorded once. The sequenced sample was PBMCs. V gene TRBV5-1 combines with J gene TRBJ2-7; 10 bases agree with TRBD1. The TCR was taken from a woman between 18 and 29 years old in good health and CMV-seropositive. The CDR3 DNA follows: TGCGCCAGCAGCCTAGGGACAGGGGCCTACGAGCAGTACTTC. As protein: CASSLGTGAYEQYF.